The entry below describes one TCR beta chain. These data belong to a study of CD8 T cells in Susac syndrome. The authors negatively isolated CD8+ and CD4+ T cells and FACS-enriched TEMRA cells. With 7 bases removed from V and 4 bases from J, the gap between germline ends came to 8 bases. The CDR3 sequence is 12 residues long. RNA totalling roughly 0.45 to 1 ug underwent reverse transcription with random hexamers. TCRdb fed the immunoSEQ multiplex PCR reads into MiXCR, producing one record per CDR3 protein. Found here are under 350,000 distinct CDR3 sequences, 92% of them singletons; the top ten hold about 0.07%.

This receptor was obtained from a human donor with multiple sclerosis. The chain couples TRBV12-3 or TRBV12-4 to TRBJ2-1; no clear D gene. The sequenced sample was CD4+ T cells from PBMCs. Here the CDR3 reads CASTSEYNEQFF. The CDR3 nucleotides read TGTGCCAGCACAAGCGAGTACAATGAGCAGTTCTTC.